The table lists the clone carrying this T cell receptor beta chain with a count of one. Its antigen is currently unknown. The CDR3 totals 16 residues. V was pared by 6 bases and J by 0 bases, with 5 bases of the junction left unmatched. Germline-derived CDR1 and CDR2 are SNHLY and FYNNEI. This record belongs to a study of tumor-infiltrating lymphocytes in localized non-small cell lung cancer. Study results and limitations: TCR sequencing covered a subset of patients with enough tissue.

Libraries were prepared by immunoSEQ multiplex PCR; TCRdb keeps only in-frame clonotypes and omits some of them. The sample yields about 11,000 clones, around 60% seen once. V gene TRBV2 combines with J gene TRBJ2-2; 9 nucleotides align to TRBD2. The receptor was isolated from a human donor with non-small cell lung cancer. Sample: lung tumor tissue. CDR3 DNA: TGTGCCAGCAGGCTACTAGCGGGTGCGAACACCGGGGAGCTGTTTTTT. This sequence encodes CASRLLAGANTGELFF. The variable domain in full, with the rest retrieved from reference TRBV2 and TRBJ2-2, is EPEVTQTPSHQVTQMGQEVILRCVPISNHLYFYWYRQILGQKVEFLVSFYNNEISEKSEIFDDQFSVERPDGSNFTLKIRSTKLEDSAMYFCASRLLAGANTGELFFGEGSRLTVL.